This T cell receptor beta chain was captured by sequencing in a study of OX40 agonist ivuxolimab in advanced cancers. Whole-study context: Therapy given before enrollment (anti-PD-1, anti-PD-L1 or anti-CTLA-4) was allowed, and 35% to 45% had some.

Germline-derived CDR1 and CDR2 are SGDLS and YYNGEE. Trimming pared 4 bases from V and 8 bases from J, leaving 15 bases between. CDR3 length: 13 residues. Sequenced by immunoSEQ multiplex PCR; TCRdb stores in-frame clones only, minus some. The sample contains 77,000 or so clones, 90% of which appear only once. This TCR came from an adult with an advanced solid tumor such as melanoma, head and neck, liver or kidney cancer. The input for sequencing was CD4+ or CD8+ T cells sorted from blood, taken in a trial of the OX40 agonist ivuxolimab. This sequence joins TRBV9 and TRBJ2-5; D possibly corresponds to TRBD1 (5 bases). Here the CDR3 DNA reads TGTGCCAGCAGCCCACAAGGGGTGGGAACCCAGTACTTC. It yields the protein CASSPQGVGTQYF.